This TCR beta chain was retrieved from a study of T-cell memory formation after mild COVID-19. Study at large: Largely, TCR clusters stayed within a single donor.

For this clonotype: Its antigen is not identified.

The CDR3 loop spans 14 amino acids. The V gene's germline CDR1 is DFQATT and CDR2 SNEGSKA (reference sequence). Study-wide points: A balance of CD4 and CD8 characterized clones contracting day 15 to 85, whereas later expanders leaned CD4+.

The TCR alpha and TCR beta cDNA libraries, bearing sample barcodes and UMIs, were generated by 5'RACE using constant-segment primers. TCRdb re-called the 5' RACE reads with MiXCR, one entry per CDR3 protein. The top ten hold roughly 9.7% of the sample, which has roughly 400,000 distinct CDR3 sequences, approximately 24% seen once. The chain couples TRBV20-1 to TRBJ1-3; the D gene is possibly TRBD1 (5 bases). The sample consisted of PBMCs or a T cell subset sorted from them (not recorded which). The TCR was taken from an adult woman who had mild COVID-19 (a few samples of this study predate the infection). Cell type and time point are not known. The CDR3 is CSAPVGTAGNTIYF. The DNA for the CDR3 is TGCAGCGCTCCAGTGGGGACGGCTGGAAACACCATATATTTT.